Each of the 3 T cell receptor beta chains below was sequenced from the same sample in a study of PD-L1 blockade in urothelial cancer. Libraries were prepared by immunoSEQ multiplex PCR; TCRdb keeps only in-frame clonotypes and omits some of them. The table shows over 35,000 clones, with roughly 80% occurring only once. As to time point: pretreatment peripheral blood. The starting material was PBMCs, obtained around atezolizumab (anti-PD-L1) treatment. Receptor source: a man aged 80 or over with urothelial cancer.

The rearrangement links TRBV9 to TRBJ2-3; D perhaps matches TRBD2 (6 bases). This CDR3 comprises 16 residues. CDR1 and CDR2 from the germline V gene are SGDLS and YYNGEE. Deletions cut 4 bases from V and 2 bases from J, with 17 bases between. CDR3 protein: CASSPSAGSYTDTQYF. CDR3 nucleotides: TGTGCCAGCAGCCCCTCCGCGGGGAGCTACACAGATACGCAGTATTTT.

This chain uses TRBV6-1 with TRBJ1-2; 7 bases align to TRBD1. This CDR3 has 13 amino acids. Germline V gene lookup returns CDR1 MNHNS and CDR2 SASEGT. The trim removed 5 bases at V and 2 bases at J, leaving 2 bases unmatched. The CDR3 region is CASSLQGNYGYTF. The CDR3, as DNA: TGTGCCAGCAGTTTACAGGGGAACTATGGCTACACCTTC.

In its sample, this clone was seen a few times. V is TRBV30 and J is TRBJ2-2; TRBD1 is a possible D gene (6 bases). CDR1 GTSNPN and CDR2 SVGIG come from the germline V gene (reference sequence). The CDR3 has 14 amino acids. The V and J ends lost 2 bases and 3 bases respectively, with 10 bases between them. CDR3 sequence reads: CAWSTGTHTGELFF. For the CDR3, the DNA is TGTGCCTGGAGTACCGGGACACACACCGGGGAGCTGTTTTTT.